This record concerns one T cell receptor (beta chain) sequence. The target antigen is unknown. The controls, all healthy donors, were matched for age and sex. While CD8+ and CD4+ T cells were isolated negatively, TEMRA cells were enriched by FACS. The data belong to a study of CD8 T cells in Susac syndrome. Per the germline V gene, CDR1 is MNHEY and CDR2 is SMNVEV (reference sequence). V lost 1 base to trimming and J lost 4 bases, with 8 bases between them. The CDR3 contains 13 residues. Regarding the study as a whole: In its TCR sequencing and HLA analysis, the study acknowledged that the number of individuals was relatively small.

It was with random hexamers that roughly 0.5 to 1 ug RNA was reverse transcribed. Across 54 Vbeta and 13 Jbeta, TCR beta CDR3 was amplified with immunoSEQ multiplex PCR. From the immunoSEQ multiplex PCR reads, TCRdb called clonotypes with MiXCR, one entry per CDR3 protein. The data hold some 190,000 distinct CDR3 sequences, with about 94% observed a single time. Material: CD4+ T cells from PBMCs. This clonotype was obtained from a human donor in good health. The V gene is TRBV27, the J gene TRBJ2-7; D is uncertain. The CDR3 region is CASSLLKGYEQYF. For the CDR3, the DNA is TGTGCCAGCAGTTTATTGAAAGGGTACGAGCAGTACTTC.